Listed here are 27 T cell receptor beta chains from one sample, sequenced in a study of early T cells in non-severe SARS-CoV-2 infection. A single record per CDR3 protein comes from TCRdb applying MiXCR to the 5' RACE reads. The data contain about 80,000 distinct CDR3 sequences, 13% to 15% of them singletons. Source material: whole blood. These receptors all stem from an adult who was a healthcare worker with PCR-confirmed SARS-CoV-2 infection or an uninfected control (not recorded which).

This clonotype was seen only a few times. V and J are TRBV6-6 and TRBJ1-6; D call uncertain. The CDR3 totals 15 residues. Germline-derived CDR1 and CDR2 are MNHNY and SVGAGI (reference sequence). V was cut by 6 bases and J by 0 bases, with 9 bases left in between. In DNA form, the CDR3 reads TGTGCCAGCAGCCCTCTGGGCTCCTATAATTCACCCCTCCACTTT. Translated: CASSPLGSYNSPLHF.

This clonotype was observed at least ten times. This chain uses TRBV6-1 with TRBJ2-5; perhaps TRBD1 as D (6 bases). Trimming stripped 4 bases from V and 4 bases from J, with 16 bases between. CDR3 length: 15 amino acids. The V gene's germline CDR1 is MNHNS and CDR2 SASEGT. CDR3 sequence (DNA): TGTGCCAGCAGTGCCGAAGGGGGAAGAGCAGAGACCCAGTACTTC. It yields the protein CASSAEGGRAETQYF.

There are many counts of this clonotype. The CDR3, as DNA: TGTGCCAGCAGTGACAGGGGCGATAACACCGGGGAGCTGTTTTTT. Translating gives CASSDRGDNTGELFF. The genes are TRBV6-4 and TRBJ2-2; a possible D gene is TRBD1 (5 bases). Germline V gives CDR1 MRHNA, CDR2 SNTAGT. Trimming pared 2 bases from V and 2 bases from J, leaving 9 bases between. This CDR3 is built from 15 residues.

This clonotype was seen more than once but under ten times. The chain employs TRBV6-6 and TRBJ2-5; TRBD2 aligns across 11 bases. The V segment lost 4 bases and the J segment 3 bases; nucleotides outside the gene matches: 7. The germline CDR1 and CDR2 sequences are MNHNY and SVGAGI (reference sequence). CDR3 size: 16 residues. The CDR3 is CASSSSIAGGEETQYF. The CDR3 coding sequence is TGTGCCAGCAGTTCTTCCATAGCGGGGGGGGAAGAGACCCAGTACTTC.

This clonotype was recorded many times. The chain is built from TRBV20-1 and TRBJ1-1; 8 bases line up with TRBD1. Germline V CDR1 and CDR2: DFQATT, SNEGSKA (reference sequence). The junction had 2 bases not matched to a gene; V was cut back by 5 bases and J by 6 bases. This CDR3 comprises 11 residues. The CDR3 nucleotides are TGCAGTGCTTCAGGGGGCTCTGAAGCTTTCTTT. It codes for CSASGGSEAFF.

The chain is built from TRBV7-9 and TRBJ2-3; D unclear. The V gene's germline CDR1 is SEHNR and CDR2 FQNEAQ (reference sequence). V was clipped by 3 bases and J by 0 bases, with 10 bases between them. There are 15 residues in the CDR3. In DNA form, the CDR3 reads TGTGCCAGCAGCTTGAACAGAGCAAGCACAGATACGCAGTATTTT. Translation: CASSLNRASTDTQYF.

The rearrangement joins TRBV11-2 to TRBJ2-3, with D uncertain. The CDR3 is 18 amino acids. V lost 1 base and J lost 1, with 18 bases in between. From germline, CDR1 is SGHAT and CDR2 FQNNGV. The CDR3 nucleotides are TGTGCCAGCAGCTTAGGCGGCGTTCCGGTCATTGGCACAGATACGCAGTATTTT. Translated: CASSLGGVPVIGTDTQYF.

The rearrangement joins TRBV10-3 to TRBJ2-7; D possibly uses TRBD1 or TRBD2 (5 bases each). CDR3 size: 12 residues. CDR1 is ENHRY and CDR2 is SYGVKD in the germline V gene. The V gene lost 4 bases and the J gene lost 4 bases, with 8 bases spanning the gap. CDR3 region: CAISGDHYEQYF. CDR3 DNA sequence: TGTGCCATCAGTGGGGACCATTACGAGCAGTACTTC.

A few counts support this clonotype. In DNA, the CDR3 is TGTGCCAGCAGTTTAGGGACAGGGGGCTCCGGCGAGCAGTACTTC. Protein: CASSLGTGGSGEQYF. The gene calls are TRBV27 and TRBJ2-7, with 12 bases matching TRBD1. V gave up 2 bases and J gave up 6 bases; unmatched junction bases: 5. The CDR3 is 15 amino acids. From germline, CDR1 is MNHEY and CDR2 SMNVEV (reference sequence).

The chain joins TRBV6-1 to TRBJ1-5; no clear D. Deletions cut 1 base from V and 4 bases from J, with 8 bases between. The CDR3 totals 14 residues. Germline V gene sequence: CDR1 MNHNS, CDR2 SASEGT. The CDR3 sequence is CASSEGGENQPQHF. The CDR3 DNA follows: TGTGCCAGCAGTGAAGGGGGTGAGAATCAGCCCCAGCATTTT.

This clonotype was seen a few times. The V and J genes are TRBV9 and TRBJ1-1; a possible D gene is TRBD1 (6 bases). Trimming took off 3 bases at V and 2 bases at J, with 11 bases between the two ends. This CDR3 is 14 amino acids long. Germline V lookup: CDR1 SGDLS, CDR2 YYNGEE. In nucleotides, the CDR3 is TGTGCCAGCAGCGAGGGGGGGACTAACACTGAAGCTTTCTTT. Residues: CASSEGGTNTEAFF.

This chain joins TRBV18 and TRBJ1-2; D ambiguous. Germline CDR1 KGHSH, CDR2 LQKENI. Trimming removed 0 bases from V and 3 bases from J, with 11 bases in between. This CDR3 contains 15 residues. CDR3 nucleotides: TGTGCCAGCTCACCACCTGTGGGGAAGGACTATGGCTACACCTTC. Translated, it gives CASSPPVGKDYGYTF.

The chain recombines TRBV27 with TRBJ2-3, with 7 bases matching TRBD1. The CDR3 contains 15 residues. CDR1 is MNHEY and CDR2 is SMNVEV in the germline V gene (reference sequence). V lost 6 bases and J lost 3; bases outside the gene matches: 9. The chain's CDR3 is CASRAPGQRTDTQYF. In DNA, the CDR3 is TGTGCCAGCAGGGCGCCGGGACAGCGAACAGATACGCAGTATTTT.

This chain links TRBV13 with TRBJ2-3; D not resolved. V was shortened by 3 bases and J by 5 bases, with 9 bases between the two germline ends. CDR1 and CDR2 (germline): PRHDT, FYEKMQ (reference sequence). This CDR3 is built from 13 residues. The CDR3 protein is CASSLGSRDTQYF. Written as DNA, the CDR3 is TGTGCCAGCAGCTTGGGTAGCCGAGATACGCAGTATTTT.

The chain uses TRBV12-3 or TRBV12-4 and TRBJ1-6; D is unclear. The V end lost 6 bases, the J end lost 0 bases, and 9 bases lay between the germline ends. There are 15 residues in the CDR3. CDR3 sequence reads: CASRRHSSYNSPLHF. The DNA of the CDR3 is TGTGCCAGCAGACGGCATAGCTCCTATAATTCACCCCTCCACTTT.

The sample holds many counts of this clonotype. V usage is TRBV7-6 and J usage is TRBJ2-6; D is uncertain. Germline loops: CDR1 SGHVS, CDR2 FNYEAQ. Trimming removed 5 bases from V and 1 base from J, with 12 bases in between. This CDR3 spans 16 amino acids. The CDR3 reads CASSPSRPSGANVLTF. The CDR3 nucleotides are TGTGCCAGCAGCCCATCCCGGCCTTCTGGGGCCAACGTCCTGACTTTC.

The V gene is TRBV4-3, the J gene TRBJ1-1; D might be TRBD1 (6 bases). Germline assignment: CDR1 LGHNA and CDR2 YSLEER. The CDR3 extends over 14 amino acids. Between the trimmed V and J ends, which lost 0 bases and 6 bases, there was a span of 11 bases. The DNA for the CDR3 is TGCGCCAGCAGCCAAGATCTTGAGGGGGCTGAAGCTTTCTTT. It specifies CASSQDLEGAEAFF.

This clonotype showed up many times. The J gene is TRBJ2-7, the V gene TRBV28, with a possible D match to TRBD1 (5 bases). CDR1 MDHEN and CDR2 SYDVKM come from the germline V gene. Trimming pared 7 bases from V and 2 bases from J, leaving 15 bases between. This CDR3 region has 14 residues. The CDR3 here is CASTPSGRAYEQYF. The CDR3, as DNA: TGTGCCAGCACCCCCTCGGGCAGGGCCTACGAGCAGTACTTC. Combining the CDR3 with reference TRBV28 and TRBJ2-7 gives the whole variable domain DVKVTQSSRYLVKRTGEKVFLECVQDMDHENMFWYRQDPGLGLRLIYFSYDVKMKEKGDIPEGYSVSREKKERFSLILESASTNQTSMYLCASTPSGRAYEQYFGPGTRLTVT.

This clonotype was detected ten times or more. The chain uses TRBV7-8 and TRBJ2-2, with D possibly being TRBD2 (7 bases). The germline V and J ends were trimmed by 2 bases and 2 bases, with 12 bases remaining between them. Germline CDR1 reads SGHVS; CDR2 reads FQNEAQ. This CDR3 has 16 residues. The CDR3 nucleotides read TGTGCCAGCAGCTTACGGACAGCGGGAAACACCGGGGAGCTGTTTTTT. Amino acids: CASSLRTAGNTGELFF.

The chain carries TRBV7-7 and TRBJ2-3; 8 bases line up with TRBD2. Germline values: CDR1 SSHAT, CDR2 FNYEAQ (reference sequence). V gave up 1 base and J gave up 4 bases; unmatched junction bases: 10. The CDR3 is 17 amino acids. CDR3 nucleotides: TGTGCCAGCAGCTTAGGAGGGACCGGGGGGGTCGCAGATACGCAGTATTTT. Amino acid sequence: CASSLGGTGGVADTQYF.

This clonotype was seen more than once but under ten times. The chain links TRBV7-2 to TRBJ2-7, with 10 bases lining up with TRBD2. The CDR3 is 15 amino acids. With V trimmed by 4 bases and J by 2 bases, 5 bases remained unmatched. Germline V lookup: CDR1 SGHTA, CDR2 FQGNSA. This chain's CDR3 is CASSSGLATTYEQYF. DNA for the CDR3: TGTGCCAGCAGCTCGGGACTAGCGACGACCTACGAGCAGTACTTC.

This clonotype was counted a few times. The rearrangement links TRBV2 to TRBJ2-2, with 9 bases fitting TRBD1. The J segment lost 6 bases and the V segment lost 1 base, leaving 3 bases of the junction unmatched. The CDR3 runs 15 residues. CDR1 is SNHLY and CDR2 is FYNNEI in the germline V gene. CDR3 region: CASSEETGGAGELFF. As DNA, the CDR3 is TGTGCCAGCAGTGAAGAGACAGGGGGAGCCGGGGAGCTGTTTTTT.

The chain has TRBV6-5 and TRBJ1-1; D might be TRBD1 (5 bases). Trimming removed 4 bases at V and 5 bases at J, with 23 bases between. CDR1 is MNHEY, CDR2 SVGAGI, per germline. The CDR3 contains 17 residues. CDR3 nucleotide sequence: TGTGCCAGCAGTTCCCAAAATCTGGGAGGGGATTTTACTGAAGCTTTCTTT. Translated, it gives CASSSQNLGGDFTEAFF.

This clonotype appeared many times. V usage is TRBV5-1 and J usage is TRBJ2-7, with 8 bases that match TRBD1. The CDR3 is 15 amino acids. V lost 5 bases and J lost 5; bases outside the gene matches: 12. The germline V gene encodes CDR1 SGHRS and CDR2 YFSETQ. CDR3 protein: CASSWSGGAPDEQYF. In DNA form, the CDR3 reads TGCGCCAGCAGTTGGTCAGGGGGCGCCCCGGACGAGCAGTACTTC.

The rearrangement uses TRBV12-3 or TRBV12-4 and TRBJ1-3; TRBD1 is a possible D gene (5 bases). This CDR3 contains 13 residues. V gave up 6 bases and J gave up 2 bases, with 8 bases separating them. The CDR3 DNA is TGTGCCAGCAGGCCGGGGCCTGGAAACACCATATATTTT. Amino acid sequence: CASRPGPGNTIYF.

This clonotype was counted a few times. The chain is built from TRBV21-1 and TRBJ1-2. TRBV21-1 is noted as a pseudogene. The CDR3 extends over 12 amino acids. The CDR3 loop reads CASSWNNYGYTF. The CDR3 DNA is TGTGCCAGCAGCTGGAACAACTATGGCTACACCTTC.

The chain links TRBV4-2 to TRBJ2-1, with 9 bases that match TRBD1. Germline CDR1 is LGHNA and CDR2 is YNFKEQ. Unmatched junction bases numbered 15, after V lost 0 bases and J lost 6 bases. This CDR3 region has 19 residues. The CDR3 DNA reads TGTGCCAGCAGCCAAGAGGTAACAGGGGGCGCTTCCCCCCGCAATGAGCAGTTCTTC. Protein product: CASSQEVTGGASPRNEQFF.